This T cell receptor beta chain was identified in a study of patients and donors after allogeneic stem cell transplantation. This clonotype appeared a few times. Using its own MiXCR run on the RT-PCR reads, TCRdb lists one record per CDR3 protein. Of about 960,000 distinct CDR3 sequences listed, approximately 18% are singletons. Germline V lookup: CDR1 SNHLY, CDR2 FYNNEI. There are 17 residues in the CDR3. Trimming took 3 bases from V and 3 from J, leaving 20 bases between them. This chain connects TRBV2 to TRBJ1-1; D might be TRBD1 (5 bases). The TCR comes from a human donor who was either an allogeneic HSCT recipient or a stem cell or donor lymphocyte infusion donor (not recorded which). It is not recorded whose cells these are; they may come from a transplant donor. The specimen was blood, either unsorted or a sorted T cell fraction (not recorded which). The CDR3, as DNA: TGTGCCAGCAGTGAGAGGGGACTGCCCTCCCTCGACACTGAAGCTTTCTTT. Protein sequence: CASSERGLPSLDTEAFF. Full variable domain (missing parts from reference TRBV2 and TRBJ1-1): EPEVTQTPSHQVTQMGQEVILRCVPISNHLYFYWYRQILGQKVEFLVSFYNNEISEKSEIFDDQFSVERPDGSNFTLKIRSTKLEDSAMYFCASSERGLPSLDTEAFFGQGTRLTVV.